These 22 T cell receptor beta chains originate from one sample sequenced in a study of CD8 T cells in ankylosing spondylitis. No cognate antigen is known for these TCRs. Study-level results: Typical of ankylosing spondylitis blood, it appeared, was a TCR beta motif of roughly eight highly homologous variants.

TCRdb re-called the 5' RACE reads with MiXCR, one entry per CDR3 protein. The sample gives some 130,000 distinct CDR3 sequences, 17% of which show up once; approximately 30% is in the top ten. Sequenced material: blood, either unsorted or a sorted T cell fraction (not recorded which). The receptors come from a male donor with ankylosing spondylitis.

In its sample, this clonotype was seen a few times. The rearrangement joins TRBV7-9 to TRBJ2-5; 7 nucleotides line up with TRBD1. The CDR3 sequence is 15 residues long. The V segment lost 2 bases and the J segment 5 bases; nucleotides outside the gene matches: 8. CDR1 is SEHNR, CDR2 FQNEAQ, per germline (reference sequence). The CDR3 DNA is TGTGCCAGCAGCTTACGCGCGGGCAGGGGGGAGACCCAGTACTTC. Protein: CASSLRAGRGETQYF.

The chain recombines TRBV6-1 with TRBJ2-7, with D possibly TRBD1 on 5 matching bases. The V gene lost 5 bases and the J gene lost 1 base, with 18 bases spanning the gap. CDR1 is MNHNS and CDR2 is SASEGT in the germline V gene. The CDR3 is 16 residues long. CDR3 in DNA: TGTGCCAGCAGTACACTACTGGGGCACAATTCCTACGAGCAGTACTTC. Translating gives CASSTLLGHNSYEQYF.

This clonotype was picked up a small number of times. The CDR3 is CASSNRDGKEKLFF. CDR3 coding DNA: TGTGCCAGCAGCAACCGGGACGGAAAGGAAAAACTGTTTTTT. The chain couples TRBV7-9 to TRBJ1-4; TRBD1 is a possible D gene (5 bases). CDR1 is SEHNR and CDR2 is FQNEAQ in the germline V gene (reference sequence). The V and J ends lost 5 bases and 8 bases respectively, with 15 bases between them. The CDR3 covers 14 residues.

A few counts support this clonotype. The V gene is TRBV20-1, the J gene TRBJ2-7; D possibly matches TRBD1 or TRBD2 (6 bases each). Germline values: CDR1 DFQATT, CDR2 SNEGSKA (reference sequence). The length of the CDR3 is 15 residues. With 0 bases removed from V and 2 bases from J, the gap between germline ends came to 14 bases. The CDR3 nucleotides are TGCAGTGCTAGAGAGACAGGCGGGACTGCCTACGAGCAGTACTTC. This codes for CSARETGGTAYEQYF.

The chain has TRBV30 and TRBJ1-3, with D unresolved. The germline V gene has CDR1 GTSNPN and CDR2 SVGIG (reference sequence). This CDR3 has 13 amino acids. CDR3 protein: CAEAVDSGNTIYF. The CDR3 nucleotides are TGTGCGGAGGCTGTCGACTCTGGAAACACCATATATTTT.

This clonotype was counted a few times. This chain uses TRBV5-1 with TRBJ2-3, with D perhaps matching TRBD2 (5 bases). V lost 5 bases, J lost 5 bases, and 15 bases lay in between. The CDR3 loop spans 14 amino acids. The germline V gene has CDR1 SGHRS and CDR2 YFSETQ. The CDR3 here is CASREEAFLDTQYF. CDR3 nucleotides: TGCGCCAGCAGAGAGGAGGCCTTTTTAGATACGCAGTATTTT.

This clonotype was observed a few times. The chain couples TRBV7-9 to TRBJ2-5, with 8 bases aligning to TRBD1. Germline V lookup: CDR1 SEHNR, CDR2 FQNEAQ (reference sequence). This CDR3 has 17 amino acids. With 4 bases clipped from V and 0 bases from J, the junction kept 10 bases outside the gene matches. The CDR3 sequence: CASSSHRDRTYQETQYF. The CDR3, as DNA: TGTGCCAGCAGCTCTCACCGGGACAGGACTTACCAAGAGACCCAGTACTTC.

Many counts were recorded for this clonotype. V usage is TRBV14 and J usage is TRBJ2-1; D may be TRBD1 or TRBD2 (5 bases each). V shed 1 base and J shed 0 bases, with 16 bases lying between them. The length of the CDR3 is 18 residues. The germline CDR1 and CDR2 sequences are SGHDN and FVKESK. DNA of the CDR3: TGTGCCAGCAGCCAAGCGAAGTACGGGGCCTCCTCCTACAATGAGCAGTTCTTC. It encodes CASSQAKYGASSYNEQFF.

This clonotype was seen more than once but under ten times. The chain employs TRBV13 and TRBJ1-3; no clear D. CDR3 length: 15 residues. V lost 2 bases and J 2 bases, leaving 10 bases between the germline ends. Germline CDR1 reads PRHDT; CDR2 reads FYEKMQ (reference sequence). The CDR3 DNA sequence: TGTGCCAGCAGCTTATTTCCCGGTACTGGAAACACCATATATTTT. Its translation: CASSLFPGTGNTIYF.

This clonotype was picked up a small number of times. The chain joins TRBV7-9 to TRBJ1-2, with D maybe TRBD1 (6 bases). Trimming removed 5 bases at V and 3 bases at J, with 10 bases between. Germline V gene data show CDR1 as SEHNR and CDR2 as FQNEAQ (reference sequence). This CDR3 region has 13 residues. CDR3 residues: CASSEQGDYGYTF. CDR3 in DNA: TGTGCCAGCAGCGAACAGGGTGACTATGGCTACACCTTC.

J is TRBJ2-1 and V is TRBV6-5; TRBD2 agrees at 8 bases. CDR1 and CDR2 from the germline V gene are MNHEY and SVGAGI. The CDR3 is 15 residues long. J was trimmed by 4 bases and V by 2 bases; bases with no gene match: 4. The CDR3 reads CASSYSGGLYNEQFF. The CDR3 DNA reads as TGTGCCAGCAGTTACAGCGGGGGATTATACAATGAGCAGTTCTTC.

The genes are TRBV27 and TRBJ2-7, with 7 bases fitting TRBD1. This CDR3 is 13 amino acids long. Unmatched junction bases numbered 10, after V lost 8 bases and J lost 6 bases. CDR1 MNHEY and CDR2 SMNVEV come from the germline V gene (reference sequence). The CDR3 loop is CASADRAGSEQYF. Here the CDR3 DNA reads TGTGCCAGCGCTGACAGGGCCGGATCCGAGCAGTACTTC.

This sequence joins TRBV9 and TRBJ2-1; TRBD2 aligns across 13 bases. Germline assignment: CDR1 SGDLS and CDR2 YYNGEE. The CDR3 is made up of 16 amino acids. Trimming cost V 5 bases and J 0 bases; bases outside gene matches: 2. The CDR3: CASRGTSGNSYNEQFF. In nucleotides, the CDR3 is TGTGCCAGCAGGGGGACTAGCGGGAACTCCTACAATGAGCAGTTCTTC.

This clonotype was counted once. The rearrangement uses TRBV6-1 and TRBJ2-1, with no clear D. V shed 0 bases and J shed 6 bases, with 12 bases lying between them. The CDR3 is made up of 15 amino acids. The germline V gene encodes CDR1 MNHNS and CDR2 SASEGT. CDR3 nucleotides: TGTGCCAGCAGTGAAGCCCCAGGTCAACTCAATGAGCAGTTCTTC. This codes for CASSEAPGQLNEQFF.

This clonotype was recorded a few times. The J gene is TRBJ2-1, the V gene TRBV11-1; D not certain. The V gene's germline CDR1 is SGHAT and CDR2 FQDESV (reference sequence). This CDR3 spans 16 amino acids. V was cut by 1 base and J by 6 bases, with 16 bases left in between. This chain's CDR3 is CASSLGPSFVTNEQFF. The CDR3 nucleotides are TGTGCCAGCAGCTTAGGTCCTAGTTTTGTGACCAATGAGCAGTTCTTC.

This clonotype occurred a few times. The chain employs TRBV20-1 and TRBJ2-7; tentatively, D is TRBD2 (5 bases). The ends were cut back, 0 bases at V and 3 bases at J, with 12 bases in the middle. The V gene's germline CDR1 is DFQATT and CDR2 SNEGSKA (reference sequence). The CDR3 spans 14 residues. The CDR3 sequence is CSARDLDAGYEQYF. Written as DNA, the CDR3 is TGCAGTGCTAGAGATTTGGACGCGGGCTACGAGCAGTACTTC.

The chain links TRBV2 to TRBJ2-7; 7 positions agree with TRBD1. J lost 2 bases, V lost 10 bases, and 11 bases had no gene match. This CDR3 spans 14 amino acids. In germline, CDR1 is SNHLY, CDR2 FYNNEI. The CDR3 region has the DNA TGTGCCATCTTTTTGAGGGACAGAACCTACGAGCAGTACTTC. This encodes CAIFLRDRTYEQYF. Combining the CDR3 with reference TRBV2 and TRBJ2-7 gives the whole variable domain EPEVTQTPSHQVTQMGQEVILRCVPISNHLYFYWYRQILGQKVEFLVSFYNNEISEKSEIFDDQFSVERPDGSNFTLKIRSTKLEDSAMYFCAIFLRDRTYEQYFGPGTRLTVT.

This chain joins TRBV20-1 and TRBJ1-5, with 7 bases fitting TRBD1. V lost 4 bases to trimming and J lost 5 bases; unmatched junction nucleotides: 5. This CDR3 spans 13 amino acids. Germline V CDR1 and CDR2: DFQATT, SNEGSKA (reference sequence). The CDR3 here is CSATTGTHQPQHF. Here the CDR3 DNA reads TGCAGTGCTACGACAGGGACCCATCAGCCCCAGCATTTT.

This clonotype was seen a handful of times. The chain joins TRBV29-1 to TRBJ2-1; TRBD2 aligns across 8 bases. V was pared by 8 bases and J by 1 base, with 7 bases of the junction left unmatched. This CDR3 is 14 amino acids long. The germline V gene has CDR1 SQVTM and CDR2 ANQGSEA. The CDR3 DNA is TGCAGCTTAAGCGGGAGAGGGTCCTACAATGAGCAGTTCTTC. Protein product: CSLSGRGSYNEQFF.

The chain recombines TRBV27 with TRBJ1-5, with a possible D match to TRBD1 (5 bases). This CDR3 spans 11 amino acids. The germline V gene encodes CDR1 MNHEY and CDR2 SMNVEV (reference sequence). Trimming cost V 5 bases and J 7 bases, with 6 bases left between them. This CDR3 reads CASSGGQPQHF. For the CDR3, the DNA is TGTGCCAGCAGTGGGGGGCAGCCCCAGCATTTT.

This sequence joins TRBV10-3 and TRBJ2-3; 7 bases are a match to TRBD2. Unmatched junction bases numbered 15, after V lost 7 bases and J lost 5 bases. Germline V gene data show CDR1 as ENHRY and CDR2 as SYGVKD. The CDR3 spans 16 residues. The CDR3 region has the DNA TGTGCCATCATGGGGGGGGTCAGCGGGGCGGAAGATACGCAGTATTTT. Translation gives CAIMGGVSGAEDTQYF.

The chain recombines TRBV6-5 with TRBJ2-3; a possible D gene is TRBD2 (5 bases). CDR1 is MNHEY, CDR2 SVGAGI, per germline. The V and J ends lost 2 bases and 4 bases respectively, with 10 bases between them. The CDR3 consists of 14 residues. The CDR3 spells CASSYEAVSDTQYF. For the CDR3, the DNA is TGTGCCAGCAGTTACGAAGCGGTGTCAGATACGCAGTATTTT.